These 23 T cell receptor beta chains originate from one sample sequenced in a study of cytomegalovirus exposure and HLA in healthy donors. Assay: immunoSEQ multiplex PCR; the TCRdb copy retains only in-frame clones and omits some. Among roughly 330,000 clones listed, 87% were seen once. Sample: PBMCs. These receptors originate from a woman in her thirties in good health and CMV-seropositive.

Concerning this clone: A clone one base away is much larger, so this may be a read error. The genes are TRBV7-8 and TRBJ2-5; TRBD1 aligns across 7 bases. V lost 5 bases and J lost 4; bases outside the gene matches: 16. Germline-derived CDR1 and CDR2 are SGHVS and FQNEAQ. There are 17 residues in the CDR3. Here the CDR3 DNA reads TGTGCCAGCAGCCCACAACCGGGACAGAGATTTCGAGAGACCCAGTACTTC. As protein: CASSPQPGQRFRETQYF.

CDR3 nucleotides: TGTGCCAGCAGTGAATGGGAGGGGTTCTCTCAGCCCCAGCATTTT. This sequence encodes CASSEWEGFSQPQHF. The rearrangement uses TRBV6-1 and TRBJ1-5; TRBD1 might be the D (5 bases). Germline lookup yields CDR1 MNHNS and CDR2 SASEGT. This CDR3 is built from 15 residues. V lost 2 bases and J lost 6, with 14 bases in between.

The V and J genes are TRBV27 and TRBJ2-7; TRBD2 aligns across 9 bases. The CDR3 sequence is 13 residues long. Germline V gene sequence: CDR1 MNHEY, CDR2 SMNVEV (reference sequence). Germline trimming cut 7 bases from V and 2 bases from J; bases unmatched to any gene: 3. CDR3 residues: CASKASGTYEQYF. CDR3 sequence (DNA): TGTGCCAGCAAAGCTAGCGGGACCTACGAGCAGTACTTC.

This clone was counted between two and nine times. The chain joins TRBV7-6 to TRBJ1-1; D gene uncertain. This CDR3 has 14 residues. In germline, CDR1 is SGHVS, CDR2 FNYEAQ. Between the trimmed V and J ends, which lost 2 bases and 0 bases, there was a span of 7 bases. The CDR3 loop reads CASSLIQMNTEAFF. The CDR3 nucleotides are TGTGCCAGCAGCTTAATCCAGATGAACACTGAAGCTTTCTTT.

The chain is built from TRBV6-6 and TRBJ1-2; D not certain. The CDR3 has 11 amino acids. Trimming took 2 bases from V and 12 from J, leaving 10 bases between them. The germline gives CDR1 MNHNY, CDR2 SVGAGI (reference sequence). The CDR3 loop reads CASSYPTPHTF. In DNA form, the CDR3 reads TGTGCCAGCAGTTACCCCACTCCACACACCTTC.

V is TRBV5-4 and J is TRBJ2-2; D ambiguous. This CDR3 is 15 amino acids long. Germline CDR1 and CDR2: SGHNT and YYREEE (reference sequence). The V and J ends lost 1 base and 1 base respectively, with 8 bases between them. This CDR3 reads CASSLMGRNTGELFF. CDR3 bases: TGTGCCAGCAGCTTGATGGGCAGGAACACCGGGGAGCTGTTTTTT. The variable domain in full, completed from reference TRBV5-4 and TRBJ2-2, reads ETGVTQSPTHLIKTRGQQVTLRCSSQSGHNTVSWYQQALGQGPQFIFQYYREEENGRGNFPPRFSGLQFPNYSSELNVNALELDDSALYLCASSLMGRNTGELFFGEGSRLTVL.

The V and J genes are TRBV30 and TRBJ2-5; D remains unclear. The ends were cut back, 0 bases at V and 1 base at J, with 9 bases in the middle. The CDR3 is 14 residues long. Germline V gene data show CDR1 as GTSNPN and CDR2 as SVGIG (reference sequence). CDR3 loop: CAWSVSAAQETQYF. CDR3 nucleotide sequence: TGTGCCTGGAGTGTCTCGGCAGCCCAAGAGACCCAGTACTTC.

This clone appeared once. J is TRBJ2-2 and V is TRBV2; TRBD1 matches 9 bases. The CDR3 has 16 amino acids. Per the germline V gene, CDR1 is SNHLY and CDR2 is FYNNEI. The trim removed 2 bases at V and 6 bases at J, leaving 7 bases unmatched. Here the CDR3 reads CASSERGQGSAGELFF. CDR3 coding DNA: TGTGCCAGCAGTGAAAGGGGACAGGGATCGGCCGGGGAGCTGTTTTTT.

The chain couples TRBV6-6 to TRBJ2-7, with 11 nucleotides matching TRBD1. Unmatched junction bases numbered 7, after V lost 5 bases and J lost 4 bases. The CDR3 extends over 15 amino acids. From germline, CDR1 is MNHNY and CDR2 SVGAGI (reference sequence). CDR3 DNA sequence: TGTGCCAGCAGTCAAGGACAGGGGGCTCGTTACGAGCAGTACTTC. It specifies CASSQGQGARYEQYF.

A remark on this clone: Other DNA variants within this sample encode the same CDR3. The V and J genes are TRBV5-4 and TRBJ2-1; no clear D gene. Germline CDR1 reads SGHNT; CDR2 reads YYREEE (reference sequence). This CDR3 comprises 15 residues. V lost 1 base and J lost 1, with 9 bases in between. CDR3 sequence (DNA): TGTGCCAGCAGCTTGCCCTCAGGTTCCTACAATGAGCAGTTCTTC. Protein product: CASSLPSGSYNEQFF.

This clone has just one count. The chain combines TRBV7-2 with TRBJ1-5, with TRBD1 matching over 10 bases. CDR3 length equals 15 residues. Germline V gives CDR1 SGHTA, CDR2 FQGNSA. The ends lost 4 bases at V and 5 bases at J; junction bases unmatched: 5. In DNA form, the CDR3 reads TGTGCCAGCAGCTGGGGACAGGGGATCGATCAGCCCCAGCATTTT. Residues: CASSWGQGIDQPQHF.

The chain joins TRBV6-5 to TRBJ2-7, with TRBD1 as a possible D gene (5 bases). The V gene's germline CDR1 is MNHEY and CDR2 SVGAGI. V was pared by 6 bases and J by 0 bases, with 15 bases between. The CDR3 sequence is 15 residues long. The DNA for the CDR3 is TGTGCCAGCAGCCCCACAGGATTAATCTCCTACGAGCAGTACTTC. As protein: CASSPTGLISYEQYF.

The CDR3 nucleotides read TGTGCCAGCAGTTTAATGGCTAACTATGGCTACACCTTC. This codes for CASSLMANYGYTF. The chain has TRBV28 and TRBJ1-2; D not certain. The germline CDR1 and CDR2 sequences are MDHEN and SYDVKM. The CDR3 runs to 13 residues. The germline V and J ends were trimmed by 2 bases and 0 bases, with 4 bases remaining between them.

CDR3 nucleotides: TGTGCCAGCAGCTTACTAGCGGGCAGCAGCTCCTACAATGAGCAGTTCTTC. Its translation: CASSLLAGSSSYNEQFF. V and J are TRBV7-8 and TRBJ2-1, with 8 nucleotides matching TRBD2. Germline CDR1 and CDR2: SGHVS and FQNEAQ. V was pared by 2 bases and J by 0 bases, with 6 bases of the junction left unmatched. This CDR3 is 17 amino acids long.

The genes are TRBV2 and TRBJ1-5; D remains ambiguous. This CDR3 comprises 14 residues. From germline, CDR1 is SNHLY and CDR2 FYNNEI. V was shortened by 1 base and J by 6 bases, with 10 bases between the two germline ends. CDR3 residues: CASSEGGVGQPQHF. CDR3 nucleotides: TGTGCCAGCAGTGAAGGCGGGGTAGGTCAGCCCCAGCATTTT.

This chain links TRBV11-3 with TRBJ2-1, with a weak D call TRBD2 (6 bases). This CDR3 is built from 16 residues. The V gene lost 5 bases and the J gene lost 1 base, with 15 bases spanning the gap. The germline V gene has CDR1 SGHNT and CDR2 YENEEA. Here the CDR3 reads CASSPQAGASYNEQFF. DNA of the CDR3: TGTGCCAGCAGCCCACAAGCGGGTGCTTCCTACAATGAGCAGTTCTTC.

This chain connects TRBV30 to TRBJ2-6, with D maybe TRBD2 (7 bases). Germline CDR1 is GTSNPN and CDR2 is SVGIG (reference sequence). The ends were cut back, 3 bases at V and 4 bases at J, with 10 bases in the middle. The CDR3 extends over 14 amino acids. CDR3: CAWSGGRGANVLTF. The CDR3 DNA is TGTGCCTGGAGCGGGGGGCGAGGGGCCAACGTCCTGACTTTC.

This clone was seen just once. The chain employs TRBV7-9 and TRBJ1-1; D possibly corresponds to TRBD1 (5 bases). The V gene lost 7 bases and the J gene lost 2 bases, with 11 bases spanning the gap. The CDR3 is 13 amino acids. In germline, CDR1 is SEHNR, CDR2 FQNEAQ (reference sequence). The CDR3 nucleotides are TGTGCCAGCATCCGCCGGGACAACACTGAAGCTTTCTTT. Amino acid sequence: CASIRRDNTEAFF.

The rearrangement joins TRBV9 to TRBJ1-1, with TRBD1 as a possible D gene (5 bases). This CDR3 is built from 16 residues. Trimming stripped 0 bases from V and 1 base from J, with 13 bases between. CDR1 is SGDLS, CDR2 YYNGEE, per germline. In nucleotides, the CDR3 is TGTGCCAGCAGCGTAGCAGGAGGGGCGAGGAACACTGAAGCTTTCTTT. Amino acids: CASSVAGGARNTEAFF. Complete variable domain (other parts from reference TRBV9 and TRBJ1-1): DSGVTQTPKHLITATGQRVTLRCSPRSGDLSVYWYQQSLDQGLQFLIQYYNGEERAKGNILERFSAQQFPDLHSELNLSSLELGDSALYFCASSVAGGARNTEAFFGQGTRLTVV.

The rearrangement joins TRBV7-3 to TRBJ2-7; possible D gene TRBD1, 5 bases. Trimming removed 1 base at V and 2 bases at J, with 9 bases between. The CDR3 is made up of 14 amino acids. Germline V gene lookup returns CDR1 SGHTA and CDR2 FQGTGA. CDR3 protein: CASSLITGTYEQYF. The CDR3 bases are TGTGCCAGCAGCTTAATTACAGGAACCTACGAGCAGTACTTC.

This rearrangement joins TRBV9 to TRBJ2-3, with TRBD2 as a possible D gene (6 bases). This CDR3 region has 16 residues. Trimming took 2 bases from V and 1 from J, leaving 14 bases between them. Germline lookup yields CDR1 SGDLS and CDR2 YYNGEE. The DNA of the CDR3 is TGTGCCAGCAGCGTCAATCCCAGGGAGGGCACAGATACGCAGTATTTT. As protein: CASSVNPREGTDTQYF.

This clone came up once. V usage is TRBV15 and J usage is TRBJ2-7, with 7 bases identical to TRBD2. The CDR3 has 15 amino acids. Germline assignment: CDR1 LNHNV and CDR2 YYDKDF (reference sequence). J lost 0 bases, V lost 3 bases, and 5 bases had no gene match. CDR3 sequence: CATSSLADPSYEQYF. CDR3 in DNA: TGTGCCACCAGCAGCCTAGCGGACCCCTCCTACGAGCAGTACTTC.

This sequence joins TRBV11-3 and TRBJ2-7, with a weak D call TRBD2 (5 bases). Germline CDR1 and CDR2: SGHNT and YENEEA. There are 13 residues in the CDR3. Deletions cut 4 bases from V and 3 bases from J, with 10 bases between. CDR3 DNA: TGTGCCAGCAGCTCGTCGGGAATCTACGAGCAGTACTTC. This translates into CASSSSGIYEQYF.